The source of this T cell receptor beta chain is a study of blood T cells in healthy people across ages. This clonotype was picked up a small number of times. The V and J ends lost 0 bases and 2 bases respectively, with 11 bases between them. Germline CDR1 is LNHNV and CDR2 is YYDKDF (reference sequence). The length of the CDR3 is 16 residues. In each sample, at least 6 million PBMCs were isolated. Sample-barcoded 5' priming and a J-beta primer mix drove a second PCR of roughly 6 to 12 cycles. A single record per CDR3 protein comes from TCRdb applying MiXCR to the 5' RACE reads. The table records fewer than 900,000 distinct CDR3 sequences, approximately 43% of them present only once.

Material for sequencing was blood. This clonotype originated in a woman aged 60-75 years in good health. The rearrangement joins TRBV15 to TRBJ2-1; D unclear. CDR3 amino acids: CATSRDLNSAYNEQFF. The CDR3, as DNA: TGTGCCACCAGCAGAGATCTAAACAGCGCCTACAATGAGCAGTTCTTC.